This T cell receptor (beta chain) was captured in a study of T cells in Graves' hyperthyroidism and ophthalmopathy. TCR beta CDR3 sequences were amplified from RNA transcripts. When the TCR CDR3 underwent first-round RT-PCR, the HTBI primer set was used. TCRdb re-derived calls from the multiplex PCR reads in MiXCR, one entry per CDR3 protein. The table lists roughly 330,000 distinct CDR3 sequences, approximately 15% of them singletons. This clonotype was counted only a few times. V shed 3 bases and J 8 bases; nucleotides not matched to a gene: 8. The CDR3 has 13 amino acids. Germline values: CDR1 DFQATT, CDR2 SNEGSKA (reference sequence).

The sequence was obtained from a man between 25 and 39 years old with Graves' hyperthyroidism. Input material: blood. This chain links TRBV20-1 with TRBJ1-2; TRBD1 matches 8 bases. This chain's CDR3 is CSARVQGAGGYTF. The CDR3 DNA reads TGCAGTGCTAGGGTCCAGGGGGCAGGCGGCTACACCTTC.